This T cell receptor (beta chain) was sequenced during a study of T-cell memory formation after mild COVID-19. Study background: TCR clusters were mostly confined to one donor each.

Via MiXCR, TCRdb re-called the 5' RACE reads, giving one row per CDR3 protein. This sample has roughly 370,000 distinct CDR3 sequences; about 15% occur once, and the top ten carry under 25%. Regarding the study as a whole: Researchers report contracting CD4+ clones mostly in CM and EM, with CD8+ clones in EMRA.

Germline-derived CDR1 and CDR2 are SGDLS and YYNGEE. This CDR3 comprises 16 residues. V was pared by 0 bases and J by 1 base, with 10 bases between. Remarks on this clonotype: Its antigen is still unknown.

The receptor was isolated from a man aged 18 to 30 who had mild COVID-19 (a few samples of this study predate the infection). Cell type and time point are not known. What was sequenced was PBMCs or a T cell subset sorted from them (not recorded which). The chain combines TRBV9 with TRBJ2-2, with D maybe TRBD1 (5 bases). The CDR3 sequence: CASSVVGALNTGELFF. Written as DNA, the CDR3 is TGTGCCAGCAGCGTAGTTGGGGCTTTGAACACCGGGGAGCTGTTTTTT. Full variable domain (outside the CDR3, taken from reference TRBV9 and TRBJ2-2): DSGVTQTPKHLITATGQRVTLRCSPRSGDLSVYWYQQSLDQGLQFLIQYYNGEERAKGNILERFSAQQFPDLHSELNLSSLELGDSALYFCASSVVGALNTGELFFGEGSRLTVL.